The 27 T cell receptor beta chains below all came from one sample that was sequenced in a study of PD-1 blockade in classical Hodgkin lymphoma (dated by TCRdb to between 2020 and 2021). Receptor libraries were prepared by the immunoSEQ multiplex PCR assay. Held by TCRdb, this immuneACCESS table contains in-frame sequences only and omits some clones. Under half of the omission traces to an unresolved V gene where checked; the cause of the rest is unknown. In all, the sample holds some 11,000 clones, and about 74% of those were seen once. The leading ten clones occupy approximately 3.2% of the sample. In the paper's terms, the time point label means: cycle 4 day 1 (C4D1), after six to seven weeks of nivolumab. Every trial patient had relapsed after autologous stem cell transplantation, and cohorts A, B and C differed in prior brentuximab vedotin exposure. Using a Miltenyi CD4+ T cell isolation kit, CD4+ T cells were purified from thawed PBMCs through magnetic negative selection.

The source was CD4+ T cells from blood, collected before the fourth cycle of nivolumab. The receptors shown here come from a human donor with classical Hodgkin lymphoma.

The genes are TRBV10-2 and TRBJ1-3; TRBD1 aligns across 10 bases. The CDR3 extends over 14 amino acids. V gave up 7 bases and J gave up 8 bases; unmatched junction bases: 8. CDR1 and CDR2 (germline): WSHSY, SAAADI. The CDR3 DNA sequence: TGCGCCAGCACGCCCCGACAGGGGGCATACACCATATATTTT. Amino acid sequence: CASTPRQGAYTIYF.

J is TRBJ2-3 and V is TRBV5-8; possibly TRBD2 for D (5 bases). The ends were cut back, 0 bases at V and 1 base at J, with 9 bases in the middle. Germline V CDR1 and CDR2: SGHTS, YDEGEE. The CDR3 has 15 residues. This CDR3 is CASSLEAAGTDTQYF. CDR3 nucleotides: TGTGCCAGCAGCTTGGAAGCGGCGGGCACAGATACGCAGTATTTT.

This chain joins TRBV5-4 and TRBJ1-1, with D unclear. V dropped 4 bases and J dropped 5 bases, with 18 bases sitting between them. Per germline, CDR1 SGHNT and CDR2 YYREEE (reference sequence). The CDR3 runs 15 residues. This CDR3 is CASSPRAPYGTEAFF. The CDR3 nucleotides are TGTGCCAGCAGCCCCCGGGCGCCTTATGGGACTGAAGCTTTCTTT.

This clone has only a few counts. The CDR3 bases are TGTGCCAGCAGCGTCAGAACCGGGGAGCTGTTTTTT. This gives the protein CASSVRTGELFF. V is TRBV11-2 and J is TRBJ2-2; no clear D gene. V lost 5 bases to trimming and J lost 5 bases, with 6 bases between them. The V gene's germline CDR1 is SGHAT and CDR2 FQNNGV. The CDR3 is 12 amino acids.

The CDR3 bases are TGTGCCAGCAGCCCGGGTAGGGCCTCCACAGATACGCAGTATTTT. This translates into CASSPGRASTDTQYF. This chain links TRBV14 with TRBJ2-3; D is unresolved. Trimming left V 4 bases short and J 2 bases short, with 13 bases between. Germline assignment: CDR1 SGHDN and CDR2 FVKESK. The length of the CDR3 is 15 residues.

This clone was detected a few times. This rearrangement joins TRBV19 to TRBJ1-3; D call uncertain. V was trimmed by 7 bases and J by 0 bases, leaving 10 bases between them. The CDR3 runs 14 residues. Germline CDR1 LNHDA, CDR2 SQIVND (reference sequence). The CDR3 protein is CASTPFFSGNTIYF. As DNA, the CDR3 is TGTGCCAGTACCCCTTTCTTCTCTGGAAACACCATATATTTT.

The rearrangement links TRBV6-1 to TRBJ2-1, with D unresolved. Looked up from germline, CDR1 is MNHNS and CDR2 is SASEGT. This CDR3 has 16 residues. Trimming left V 3 bases short and J 4 bases short, with 16 bases between. DNA of the CDR3: TGTGCCAGCAGTGAGTCGATGCCGGGTCATTACAATGAGCAGTTCTTC. It yields the protein CASSESMPGHYNEQFF.

This clone was recorded a few times. This chain connects TRBV5-1 to TRBJ2-1; 10 nucleotides align to TRBD2. The CDR3 length is 15 residues. Trimming cost V 4 bases and J 7 bases; bases outside gene matches: 8. Germline V gives CDR1 SGHRS, CDR2 YFSETQ. This CDR3 is CASSDPAGGPNEQFF. The CDR3 nucleotides read TGCGCCAGCAGCGACCCAGCGGGAGGGCCGAATGAGCAGTTCTTC. Combining the CDR3 with reference TRBV5-1 and TRBJ2-1 gives the whole variable domain KAGVTQTPRYLIKTRGQQVTLSCSPISGHRSVSWYQQTPGQGLQFLFEYFSETQRNKGNFPGRFSGRQFSNSRSEMNVSTLELGDSALYLCASSDPAGGPNEQFFGPGTRLTVL.

This sequence joins TRBV19 and TRBJ1-6, with 7 bases fitting TRBD1. CDR1 LNHDA and CDR2 SQIVND come from the germline V gene (reference sequence). The CDR3 totals 16 residues. V was clipped by 1 base and J by 10 bases; unmatched bases: 10. In DNA form, the CDR3 reads TGTGCCAGTAGTATAGGCAGGGGGAAGGGGGAGTCACCCCTCCACTTT. The encoded protein is CASSIGRGKGESPLHF.

CDR3 nucleotide sequence: TGTGCCAGCAGCTTAGAGGGGGGCGCTTCCCAAGAGACCCAGTACTTC. Translating it yields CASSLEGGASQETQYF. The J gene is TRBJ2-5, the V gene TRBV7-9; the D call may be TRBD1 or TRBD2 (6 bases each). The CDR3 covers 16 residues. Germline CDR1 SEHNR, CDR2 FQNEAQ (reference sequence). Trimming shortened V by 1 base and J by 1 base, and 13 bases separated the two germline ends.

This clone appeared once. The rearrangement uses TRBV9 and TRBJ1-6; 9 bases match TRBD1. Trimming cost V 2 bases and J 10 bases; bases outside gene matches: 7. CDR3 length: 15 amino acids. Per germline, CDR1 SGDLS and CDR2 YYNGEE. The CDR3 DNA follows: TGTGCCAGCAGCGTTCAGGGACAGGGACGATCACCCCTCCACTTT. Amino acid sequence: CASSVQGQGRSPLHF.

J is TRBJ2-6 and V is TRBV28; weak D call: TRBD1 (6 bases). The CDR3 totals 18 residues. The ends were cut back, 6 bases at V and 0 bases at J, with 18 bases in the middle. Germline V gene data show CDR1 as MDHEN and CDR2 as SYDVKM. The CDR3 region is CASSIAPGERSGANVLTF. The CDR3 DNA sequence: TGTGCCAGCAGCATTGCCCCAGGGGAACGCTCTGGGGCCAACGTCCTGACTTTC.

V is TRBV7-3 and J is TRBJ2-5, with 14 bases matching TRBD2. Germline V CDR1 and CDR2: SGHTA, FQGTGA. The CDR3 consists of 15 residues. V dropped 5 bases and J dropped 4; count of bases not matched to a gene: 3. The chain's CDR3 is CASSPTSGRGETQYF. CDR3 coding DNA: TGTGCCAGCAGCCCGACTAGCGGGAGGGGAGAGACCCAGTACTTC.

This chain connects TRBV10-3 to TRBJ2-1, with TRBD2 matching 7 bases. Losses at the gene ends were 4 bases for V and 4 bases for J; bases not matched to a gene: 10. The CDR3 spans 16 residues. Per germline, CDR1 ENHRY and CDR2 SYGVKD. DNA of the CDR3: TGTGCCATCAGTGGTCTAGGGGAGGGCCTTTACAATGAGCAGTTCTTC. Translating it yields CAISGLGEGLYNEQFF.

The chain links TRBV19 to TRBJ2-4; TRBD1 is a possible D gene (6 bases). Per the germline V gene, CDR1 is LNHDA and CDR2 is SQIVND (reference sequence). The V end was cut by 3 bases, the J end by 0 bases, with 12 bases between. The CDR3 runs 16 residues. This CDR3 reads CASSIGQTLAKNIQYF. In DNA, the CDR3 is TGTGCCAGTAGTATCGGACAGACTCTAGCCAAAAACATTCAGTACTTC.

By its share, this clone is medium-sized (0.01 to 0.1%). J is TRBJ1-2 and V is TRBV28, with TRBD1 as a possible D gene (6 bases). CDR3 length: 18 amino acids. Germline CDR1 is MDHEN and CDR2 is SYDVKM. V gave up 5 bases and J gave up 0 bases, with 22 bases separating them. The CDR3 DNA reads TGTGCCAGCAGTCCCCGTTATTGGAGGGACAACTCTAACTATGGCTACACCTTC. Residues: CASSPRYWRDNSNYGYTF.

The chain carries TRBV19 and TRBJ2-4, with TRBD2 identical over 14 bases. The CDR3 has 16 amino acids. The trim removed 6 bases at V and 7 bases at J, leaving 8 bases unmatched. CDR1 LNHDA and CDR2 SQIVND come from the germline V gene (reference sequence). CDR3 in amino acids: CASSIGLAGGTNIQYF. For the CDR3, the DNA is TGTGCCAGTAGCATCGGACTAGCGGGAGGAACGAACATTCAGTACTTC.

This sequence joins TRBV4-2 and TRBJ1-1; tentative D call: TRBD1 (5 bases). The V end was cut by 3 bases, the J end by 3 bases, with 17 bases between. There are 16 residues in the CDR3. The germline V gene encodes CDR1 LGHNA and CDR2 YNFKEQ. CDR3 residues: CASSQGLRVAYTEAFF. The CDR3 region has the DNA TGTGCCAGCAGCCAGGGGCTCAGGGTAGCCTACACTGAAGCTTTCTTT.

This clone was seen once. The chain recombines TRBV9 with TRBJ1-1; 8 bases fit TRBD1. V dropped 4 bases and J dropped 5; count of bases not matched to a gene: 10. The length of the CDR3 is 15 residues. The germline gives CDR1 SGDLS, CDR2 YYNGEE. The CDR3 nucleotides read TGTGCCAGCAGCCCGAAGACAGGGGCGCGAACTGAAGCTTTCTTT. This encodes CASSPKTGARTEAFF.

The chain employs TRBV7-9 and TRBJ2-1, with D unresolved. CDR1 is SEHNR and CDR2 is FQNEAQ in the germline V gene (reference sequence). The ends were cut back, 2 bases at V and 1 base at J, with 9 bases in the middle. The CDR3 contains 15 residues. The DNA of the CDR3 is TGTGCCAGCAGCTTATCCAGGAATTCCTACAATGAGCAGTTCTTC. Translation gives CASSLSRNSYNEQFF.

This chain connects TRBV27 to TRBJ1-2; a possible D gene is TRBD1 (6 bases). Germline V lookup: CDR1 MNHEY, CDR2 SMNVEV (reference sequence). This CDR3 is built from 14 residues. With 0 bases removed from V and 7 bases from J, the gap between germline ends came to 12 bases. In DNA form, the CDR3 reads TGTGCCAGCAGTTTATCGCGGGGGGCGCCTGGCTACACCTTC. Amino acid sequence: CASSLSRGAPGYTF.

The gene calls are TRBV18 and TRBJ2-5; D gene unclear. Looked up from germline, CDR1 is KGHSH and CDR2 is LQKENI. V was trimmed by 3 bases and J by 2 bases, leaving 4 bases between them. CDR3 length equals 12 residues. CDR3 sequence: CASSPTQETQYF. The CDR3 DNA is TGTGCCAGCTCACCCACGCAAGAGACCCAGTACTTC.

The chain is built from TRBV6-1 and TRBJ2-7; D unresolved. The CDR3 length is 11 residues. V dropped 2 bases and J dropped 6 bases, with 5 bases sitting between them. Germline lookup yields CDR1 MNHNS and CDR2 SASEGT. This chain's CDR3 is CASSEYSEQYF. As DNA, the CDR3 is TGTGCCAGCAGTGAATACAGCGAGCAGTACTTC.

The CDR3 sequence: CAWSVKVGRTTNEKLFF. The CDR3 DNA reads as TGTGCCTGGAGTGTAAAGGTCGGCAGAACAACTAATGAAAAACTGTTTTTT. The chain couples TRBV30 to TRBJ1-4; D unresolved. This CDR3 has 17 residues. Deletions cut 0 bases from V and 0 bases from J, with 14 bases between. Germline lookup yields CDR1 GTSNPN and CDR2 SVGIG (reference sequence).

The V call is TRBV19, the J call TRBJ2-2; D unresolved. The CDR3 has 16 residues. Germline lookup yields CDR1 LNHDA and CDR2 SQIVND (reference sequence). Trimming pared 5 bases from V and 5 bases from J, leaving 18 bases between. The CDR3 DNA reads TGTGCCAGTAGTTCACCCGGCCTCTCCGGGACCGGGGAGCTGTTTTTT. Protein: CASSSPGLSGTGELFF.

The rearrangement joins TRBV7-8 to TRBJ1-1, with D unclear. The CDR3 covers 13 residues. The germline V and J ends were trimmed by 8 bases and 0 bases, with 10 bases remaining between them. Germline V CDR1 and CDR2: SGHVS, FQNEAQ. CDR3 in DNA: TGTGCCAGCTTCGGAGACCTGAACACTGAAGCTTTCTTT. Translating it yields CASFGDLNTEAFF.

The count of this clone is one. The rearrangement links TRBV7-2 to TRBJ2-5; TRBD2 agrees at 7 bases. The V gene's germline CDR1 is SGHTA and CDR2 FQGNSA. The trim removed 2 bases at V and 4 bases at J, leaving 16 bases unmatched. The CDR3 runs to 18 residues. CDR3 residues: CASSLNSPMAGVGETQYF. Here the CDR3 DNA reads TGTGCCAGCAGCTTAAACTCCCCTATGGCGGGAGTGGGAGAGACCCAGTACTTC.